The TCR beta chain under discussion was sequenced for a study of control samples from healthy donors and cancer patients. Germline CDR1 reads MNHEY; CDR2 reads SVGEGT. V lost 2 bases and J 1 base, leaving 21 bases between the germline ends. The CDR3 has 19 residues. Clones were read by immunoSEQ multiplex PCR, and TCRdb kept only the in-frame ones, dropping some. In the table there are 93,000 or so clones, around 89% of which are singletons. This clone has more than one count but fewer than ten. The rearrangement links TRBV6-2 or TRBV6-3 to TRBJ1-5, with D perhaps matching TRBD1 (6 bases). This sequence originates from a man aged 60 to 69 with lung cancer. The specimen was PBMCs. DNA for the CDR3: TGTGCCAGCAGTTACCAACAGGGAAGAAGAGGGTTCAGCAATCAGCCCCAGCATTTT. Protein: CASSYQQGRRGFSNQPQHF.